Shown below are 24 T cell receptor beta chains from a single sample sequenced in a study of somatic mutations in cytotoxic T cells in rheumatoid arthritis. Produced via immunoSEQ multiplex PCR; TCRdb's table is partial and in-frame only. This table has approximately 15,000 clones, over 60% appearing once. The sequencing sample was made of CD8+ T cells sorted from blood. The origin of the receptors is an adult with rheumatoid arthritis.

The rearrangement joins TRBV27 to TRBJ1-6; a weak D match, TRBD1 (5 bases). Between the trimmed V and J ends, which lost 2 bases and 6 bases, there was a span of 11 bases. The CDR3 sequence is 15 residues long. Germline lookup yields CDR1 MNHEY and CDR2 SMNVEV (reference sequence). In DNA form, the CDR3 reads TGTGCCAGCAGTTTAATTGGACAAAGTAATTCACCCCTCCACTTT. It specifies CASSLIGQSNSPLHF.

This chain connects TRBV4-1 to TRBJ2-3, with 8 bases matching TRBD2. Germline lookup yields CDR1 MGHRA and CDR2 YSYEKL. Germline trimming cut 0 bases from V and 3 bases from J; bases unmatched to any gene: 5. CDR3 length: 16 residues. The CDR3 protein is CASSQESGGETDTQYF. The CDR3 DNA is TGCGCCAGCAGCCAAGAAAGCGGGGGCGAAACAGATACGCAGTATTTT.

The chain links TRBV6-6 to TRBJ2-1; 10 bases line up with TRBD2. This CDR3 region has 15 residues. V lost 0 bases to trimming and J lost 7 bases; unmatched junction nucleotides: 3. Germline CDR1 reads MNHNY; CDR2 reads SVGAGI (reference sequence). The CDR3 sequence is CASSYSSSGGNEQFF. The CDR3 DNA is TGTGCCAGCAGTTACTCGTCTAGCGGGGGAAATGAGCAGTTCTTC.

The rearrangement links TRBV27 to TRBJ2-7, with TRBD2 matching 10 bases. The CDR3 sequence is 14 residues long. Germline loops: CDR1 MNHEY, CDR2 SMNVEV (reference sequence). Unmatched junction bases numbered 4, after V lost 4 bases and J lost 4 bases. The CDR3 reads CASSSVAGGYEQYF. CDR3 DNA sequence: TGTGCCAGCAGTTCCGTAGCGGGAGGTTACGAGCAGTACTTC.

The chain recombines TRBV7-8 with TRBJ2-7; the match to TRBD1 covers 9 bases. The CDR3 has 16 amino acids. The germline V gene encodes CDR1 SGHVS and CDR2 FQNEAQ. After removal of 1 base from V and 4 bases from J, the junction contained 8 bases not matched to a gene. In nucleotides, the CDR3 is TGTGCCAGCAGCTTAGGGGCCGGGACAGGGTTTTACGAGCAGTACTTC. Amino acid sequence: CASSLGAGTGFYEQYF.

The chain is built from TRBV2 and TRBJ2-7, with 10 bases lining up with TRBD2. Germline CDR1 and CDR2: SNHLY and FYNNEI. Trimming took 6 bases from V and 1 from J; bases not matched to a gene: 3. This CDR3 comprises 14 residues. CDR3 nucleotide sequence: TGTGCCAGCAGCAGACTAGCGGGTTCCTACGAGCAGTACTTC. Amino acids: CASSRLAGSYEQYF. The variable domain in full, completed from reference TRBV2 and TRBJ2-7, reads EPEVTQTPSHQVTQMGQEVILRCVPISNHLYFYWYRQILGQKVEFLVSFYNNEISEKSEIFDDQFSVERPDGSNFTLKIRSTKLEDSAMYFCASSRLAGSYEQYFGPGTRLTVT.

The sample holds a few counts of this clone. The V gene is TRBV6-1, the J gene TRBJ1-2; 12 bases map to TRBD1. Germline CDR1 is MNHNS and CDR2 is SASEGT. Trimming at V came to 3 bases and at J to 7 bases, leaving 9 bases not matched to a gene. The CDR3 covers 16 residues. CDR3 nucleotide sequence: TGTGCCAGCAGTGATGAGGTGGGGACAGGGGGCTTTGGCTACACCTTC. Its protein is CASSDEVGTGGFGYTF.

This clone was seen once. The gene calls are TRBV7-8 and TRBJ1-3; D gene ambiguous. In germline, CDR1 is SGHVS, CDR2 FQNEAQ. This CDR3 has 15 residues. V was shortened by 4 bases and J by 0 bases, with 10 bases between the two germline ends. This CDR3 reads CASSSDAISGNTIYF. The CDR3 DNA reads TGTGCCAGCAGCTCCGACGCAATCTCTGGAAACACCATATATTTT.

The chain links TRBV4-1 to TRBJ2-1; a weak D match, TRBD2 (5 bases). V was pared by 1 base and J by 8 bases, with 15 bases between. The V gene's germline CDR1 is MGHRA and CDR2 YSYEKL. The CDR3 loop spans 15 amino acids. CDR3 nucleotides: TGCGCCAGCAGCCAAGGAATCGGAGGTGGGGATGAGCAGTTCTTC. Translation: CASSQGIGGGDEQFF.

This sequence joins TRBV5-6 and TRBJ1-2; D might be TRBD1 (6 bases). Per the germline V gene, CDR1 is SGHDT and CDR2 is YYEEEE. The CDR3 length is 16 residues. V shed 0 bases and J shed 4 bases, with 16 bases lying between them. The CDR3: CASSLAEQGGIYGYTF. The CDR3 nucleotides read TGTGCCAGCAGCTTGGCCGAACAGGGAGGTATCTATGGCTACACCTTC.

The chain carries TRBV15 and TRBJ1-2; a possible D gene is TRBD1 (5 bases). The CDR3 length is 14 residues. Germline V lookup: CDR1 LNHNV, CDR2 YYDKDF (reference sequence). Trimming took off 5 bases at V and 4 bases at J, with 14 bases between the two ends. DNA of the CDR3: TGTGCCACCAGCTCTCTCAGGGAATTCTATGGCTACACCTTC. Its protein product is CATSSLREFYGYTF.

V is TRBV5-1 and J is TRBJ2-1; 9 nucleotides line up with TRBD1. This CDR3 is 16 amino acids long. Trimming cost V 5 bases and J 3 bases; bases outside gene matches: 9. The germline CDR1 and CDR2 sequences are SGHRS and YFSETQ. Here the CDR3 DNA reads TGCGCCAGCAGAACCACAGGGGGCTGGGGCTACAATGAGCAGTTCTTC. This encodes CASRTTGGWGYNEQFF.

This chain joins TRBV6-5 and TRBJ2-1, with 7 bases matching TRBD2. The J segment lost 2 bases and the V segment lost 0 bases, leaving 1 base of the junction unmatched. The CDR3 has 15 amino acids. Germline V gene data show CDR1 as MNHEY and CDR2 as SVGAGI. CDR3 nucleotides: TGTGCCAGCAGTTACTCGGGAGGGACCTACAATGAGCAGTTCTTC. Amino acids: CASSYSGGTYNEQFF.

This clone was picked up a small number of times. The chain's CDR3 is CASSQDLLAGRYEQYF. For the CDR3, the DNA is TGCGCCAGCAGCCAAGATCTACTAGCGGGGCGGTACGAGCAGTACTTC. V usage is TRBV4-1 and J usage is TRBJ2-7, with 10 bases identical to TRBD2. Germline CDR1 MGHRA, CDR2 YSYEKL. J gave up 4 bases and V 0 bases, and 6 bases lay outside the gene matches. This CDR3 has 16 amino acids.

This chain joins TRBV28 and TRBJ1-5; D is unclear. This CDR3 spans 13 amino acids. The germline CDR1 and CDR2 sequences are MDHEN and SYDVKM. V was cut by 3 bases and J by 4 bases, with 7 bases left in between. The CDR3, as DNA: TGTGCCAGCAGTTTGGAACAGAATCAGCCCCAGCATTTT. It is translated as CASSLEQNQPQHF.

V usage is TRBV19 and J usage is TRBJ1-5, with 7 bases matching TRBD1. This CDR3 contains 18 residues. V dropped 4 bases and J dropped 0; count of bases not matched to a gene: 12. Germline CDR1 is LNHDA and CDR2 is SQIVND (reference sequence). CDR3 amino acids: CASSKLPGTDYSNQPQHF. CDR3 DNA sequence: TGTGCCAGTAGTAAACTACCCGGGACAGACTATAGCAATCAGCCCCAGCATTTT.

The chain is built from TRBV28 and TRBJ1-2; D might be TRBD1 (6 bases). With 8 bases removed from V and 4 bases from J, the gap between germline ends came to 17 bases. Germline V lookup: CDR1 MDHEN, CDR2 SYDVKM. This CDR3 spans 14 amino acids. The CDR3 DNA reads TGTGCCAGCCAATCCTACAGGGTGGGCTATGGCTACACCTTC. Its translation is CASQSYRVGYGYTF.

V and J are TRBV4-2 and TRBJ2-1; TRBD1 is a possible D gene (6 bases). Germline V CDR1 and CDR2: LGHNA, YNFKEQ. Trimming shortened V by 5 bases and J by 5 bases, and 13 bases separated the two germline ends. CDR3 length: 14 residues. Here the CDR3 DNA reads TGTGCCAGCAGCTTGGTGGCAGGGGACAATGAGCAGTTCTTC. It is translated as CASSLVAGDNEQFF.

The chain carries TRBV29-1 and TRBJ2-1, with 7 bases identical to TRBD1. Germline trimming cut 6 bases from V and 3 bases from J; bases unmatched to any gene: 2. In germline, CDR1 is SQVTM, CDR2 ANQGSEA. The CDR3 loop spans 12 amino acids. The CDR3 protein is CSVRDSYNEQFF. The CDR3 DNA follows: TGCAGCGTCAGGGACAGCTACAATGAGCAGTTCTTC.

V gene TRBV15 combines with J gene TRBJ2-1, with 12 bases aligning to TRBD2. Germline loops: CDR1 LNHNV, CDR2 YYDKDF (reference sequence). This CDR3 comprises 14 residues. J gave up 9 bases and V 6 bases, and 6 bases lay outside the gene matches. Here the CDR3 reads CATRVGLAGSEQFF. CDR3 DNA sequence: TGTGCCACCAGAGTTGGACTAGCGGGGTCTGAGCAGTTCTTC.

This chain uses TRBV15 with TRBJ2-5; D may be TRBD2 (5 bases). Trimming left V 0 bases short and J 4 bases short, with 12 bases between. The CDR3 consists of 15 residues. Per the germline V gene, CDR1 is LNHNV and CDR2 is YYDKDF (reference sequence). CDR3 DNA: TGTGCCACCAGCAGAGAACTAGGTGGGTCAGAGACCCAGTACTTC. Translation gives CATSRELGGSETQYF.

The chain recombines TRBV19 with TRBJ1-1; the D is unclear. The CDR3 spans 11 residues. The germline CDR1 and CDR2 sequences are LNHDA and SQIVND (reference sequence). The V end was cut by 3 bases, the J end by 7 bases, with 6 bases between. The chain's CDR3 is CASSIVGEAFF. The DNA for the CDR3 is TGTGCCAGTAGTATCGTGGGTGAAGCTTTCTTT.

This clone is a singleton in its sample. The chain recombines TRBV27 with TRBJ2-3; D is ambiguous. This CDR3 is built from 14 residues. V lost 7 bases, J lost 2 bases, and 13 bases lay in between. The germline CDR1 and CDR2 sequences are MNHEY and SMNVEV (reference sequence). The CDR3 DNA is TGTGCCAGCAATAGCCTTTGGTCCACAGATACGCAGTATTTT. Protein: CASNSLWSTDTQYF.

The rearrangement uses TRBV13 and TRBJ2-5; 14 bases align to TRBD2. The CDR3 length is 16 residues. Per germline, CDR1 PRHDT and CDR2 FYEKMQ (reference sequence). Trimming removed 3 bases from V and 1 base from J; junction bases left unmatched: 1. In DNA, the CDR3 is TGTGCCAGCAGCTTGGGGACTAGCGGGAGCCAAGAGACCCAGTACTTC. Amino acids: CASSLGTSGSQETQYF.